The rows below give T cell receptor beta chains drawn from one sample of a study of T cells in Graves' hyperthyroidism and ophthalmopathy. Via MiXCR, TCRdb re-called the multiplex PCR reads, giving one row per CDR3 protein. In the table there are fewer than 600,000 distinct CDR3 sequences, around 15% of which are singletons. The sequencing input was blood. The receptors were sampled from a woman in her thirties or forties with Graves' hyperthyroidism. Each CDR3 is given with its conserved first and last residue. Each record gives: V gene, D gene, clone size, J gene, CDR3 DNA, CDR3 protein. A D gene is named only where the DNA matches it firmly. Size values are once, few and many counts, or a class for expanded clones, and some rows have none.

V: TRBV7-2
D: TRBD1
size: NA
J: TRBJ1-6
DNA: TGTGCCAGCAGCCTCGGACAGGGGTGGGGGAATTCACCCCTCCACTTT
CDR3: CASSLGQGWGNSPLHF

V: TRBV5-1
D: NA
size: many
J: TRBJ2-1
DNA: TGCGCCAGCAGCTTGCAGGCTAGTAGCGATGAGCAGTTCTTC
CDR3: CASSLQASSDEQFF

V: TRBV11-2
D: TRBD2
size: many
J: TRBJ2-1
DNA: TGTGCCAGCAGCCTCAGAGCGGGACGCTCCTACAATGAGCAGTTCTTC
CDR3: CASSLRAGRSYNEQFF

V: TRBV19
D: NA
size: NA
J: TRBJ2-3
DNA: TGTGCCAGTAGTATTTCCGACACAGATACGCAGTATTTT
CDR3: CASSISDTDTQYF

V: TRBV27
D: NA
size: many
J: TRBJ2-2
DNA: TGTGCCAGCAGTTTATTTCGACCCGGGGAGCTGTTTTTT
CDR3: CASSLFRPGELFF

V: TRBV14
D: NA
size: NA
J: TRBJ2-5
DNA: TGTGCCAGCAGCGATCTATCCGGGGATCCAGTAGGGACCCAGTACTTC
CDR3: CASSDLSGDPVGTQYF

V: TRBV20-1
D: NA
size: NA
J: TRBJ2-7
DNA: TGCAGTGCCCCATCAGGGGTCACCTACGAGCAGTACTTC
CDR3: CSAPSGVTYEQYF

V: TRBV11-1
D: TRBD2
size: NA
J: TRBJ2-5
DNA: TGTGCCAGCAGCTTAATGACTAGCGGGAGGGGGGAGACCCAGTACTTC
CDR3: CASSLMTSGRGETQYF

V: TRBV12-3/TRBV12-4
D: NA
size: many
J: TRBJ2-1
DNA: TGTGCCAGCAGGCCTAGCTCCTACAATGAGCAGTTCTTC
CDR3: CASRPSSYNEQFF

V: TRBV2
D: NA
size: many
J: TRBJ2-5
DNA: TGTGCCAGCAGTGTAGGTGCTTTCCAAGAGACCCAGTACTTC
CDR3: CASSVGAFQETQYF

V: TRBV6-1
D: NA
size: many
J: TRBJ2-5
DNA: TGTGCCAGCCGAACTAGCACGCAAGCCCAGTACTTC
CDR3: CASRTSTQAQYF

V: TRBV20-1
D: TRBD2
size: few
J: TRBJ2-5
DNA: TGCAGTGCCCATGGACTAGCGGACCCCCGCGAGACCCAGTACTTC
CDR3: CSAHGLADPRETQYF

V: TRBV28
D: NA
size: many
J: TRBJ2-4
DNA: TGTGCCAGCAGTTTTTCAGCCCAAAACATTCAGTACTTC
CDR3: CASSFSAQNIQYF

V: TRBV9
D: NA
size: NA
J: TRBJ2-1
DNA: TGTGCCAGCAGGAGGGGGACGGGCCACAATGAGCAGTTCTTC
CDR3: CASRRGTGHNEQFF

V: TRBV25-1
D: TRBD1
size: few
J: TRBJ1-1
DNA: TGTGCCAGCCAAGCGACAGGGGCGAACACTGAAGCTTTCTTT
CDR3: CASQATGANTEAFF

V: TRBV12-3/TRBV12-4
D: NA
size: many
J: TRBJ2-7
DNA: TGTGCCACTAGTGGGAGCTCCTACGAGCAGTACTTC
CDR3: CATSGSSYEQYF

V: TRBV7-2
D: NA
size: many
J: TRBJ2-7
DNA: TGTGCCAGCAGCCCCACTGGGACCCCCGGGTCCTACGAGCAGTACTTC
CDR3: CASSPTGTPGSYEQYF

V: TRBV5-1
D: TRBD1
size: few
J: TRBJ2-1
DNA: TGCGCCAGCAGCGCCCAGGGGGCGCGGTTCTTC
CDR3: CASSAQGARFF

V: TRBV20-1
D: NA
size: NA
J: TRBJ2-7
DNA: TGCAGTGCTCGGCCGGTAGACTCCTACGAGCAGTACTTC
CDR3: CSARPVDSYEQYF

V: TRBV5-1
D: NA
size: NA
J: TRBJ1-2
DNA: TGCGCCAGCAGCTTGGAACTAACTTCTAACTATGGCTACACCTTC
CDR3: CASSLELTSNYGYTF